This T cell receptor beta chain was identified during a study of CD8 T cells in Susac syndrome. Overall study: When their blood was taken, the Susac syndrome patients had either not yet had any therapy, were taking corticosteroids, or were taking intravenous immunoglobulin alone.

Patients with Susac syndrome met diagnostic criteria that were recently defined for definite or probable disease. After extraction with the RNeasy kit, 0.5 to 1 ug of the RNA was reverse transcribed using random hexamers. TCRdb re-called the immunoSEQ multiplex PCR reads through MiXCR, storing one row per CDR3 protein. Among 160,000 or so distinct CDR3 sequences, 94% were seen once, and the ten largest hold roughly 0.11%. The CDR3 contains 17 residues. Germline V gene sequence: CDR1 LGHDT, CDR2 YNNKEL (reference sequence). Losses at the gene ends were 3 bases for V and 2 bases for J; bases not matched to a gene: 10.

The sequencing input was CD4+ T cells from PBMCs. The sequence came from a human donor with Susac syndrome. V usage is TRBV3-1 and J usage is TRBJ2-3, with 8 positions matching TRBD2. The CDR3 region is CASSHGRSGIDTDTQYF. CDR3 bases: TGTGCCAGCAGCCATGGACGTAGCGGGATTGACACAGATACGCAGTATTTT.